A single sample gave rise to the 24 T cell receptor beta chains below, sequenced in a study of T-cell reconstitution after alpha-beta-depleted transplantation in children. A library of TCRbeta sequences, prepared with unique molecular identifiers, was generated. TCRdb analysed the PCR reads with MiXCR anew, one entry per CDR3 protein. Of about 980,000 distinct CDR3 sequences listed, roughly 29% are singletons. Sequencing used PBMCs, mostly from graft donor cells, obtained 360 days after TCRalphabeta/CD19-depleted stem cell transplant. The receptors were sampled from a boy under two years old who had a stem cell transplant for SCID, so the T cells may come from the graft donor.

V and J are TRBV20-1 and TRBJ2-7, with D maybe TRBD1 (6 bases). The CDR3 covers 12 residues. From germline, CDR1 is DFQATT and CDR2 SNEGSKA (reference sequence). V lost 5 bases and J lost 0, with 8 bases in between. As DNA, the CDR3 is TGCAGTGCTGAGGACAGCTCCTACGAGCAGTACTTC. It yields the protein CSAEDSSYEQYF.

This clonotype showed up just a few times. The CDR3 loop reads CASTPRPGGNIQYF. The CDR3 DNA reads TGTGCCAGCACGCCTCGTCCAGGCGGGAACATTCAGTACTTC. The chain couples TRBV12-3 or TRBV12-4 to TRBJ2-4, with D possibly TRBD2 on 5 matching bases. The CDR3 consists of 14 residues. Trimming pared 7 bases from V and 7 bases from J, leaving 17 bases between.

This clonotype has only one observation. The chain combines TRBV6-2 or TRBV6-3 with TRBJ2-3; a possible D gene is TRBD2 (6 bases). V lost 7 bases and J lost 0, with 11 bases in between. The germline gives CDR1 MNHEY, CDR2 SVGEGT. The CDR3 extends over 14 amino acids. CDR3 sequence (DNA): TGTGCCAGCAAAATCGGAGGGAGCACAGATACGCAGTATTTT. Translating gives CASKIGGSTDTQYF.

The V gene is TRBV2, the J gene TRBJ1-5, with 8 bases lining up with TRBD1. The CDR3 spans 15 residues. The V gene end was trimmed by 5 bases and the J gene end by 4 bases; junction bases not matched to a gene: 7. Per germline, CDR1 SNHLY and CDR2 FYNNEI. This CDR3 is CASSFGRGRNQPQHF. For the CDR3, the DNA is TGTGCCAGCAGTTTCGGCAGGGGGCGGAATCAGCCCCAGCATTTT.

This rearrangement joins TRBV6-4 to TRBJ1-5, with D tentatively TRBD1 (5 bases). Germline V gene lookup returns CDR1 MRHNA and CDR2 SNTAGT. Trimming left V 5 bases short and J 4 bases short, with 9 bases between. CDR3 size: 13 residues. In nucleotides, the CDR3 is TGTGCCAGCAGTCCAGGGAGGAATCAGCCCCAGCATTTT. Residues: CASSPGRNQPQHF.

The genes are TRBV6-1 and TRBJ2-1; 7 bases map to TRBD1. Germline V CDR1 and CDR2: MNHNS, SASEGT. CDR3 length equals 16 residues. V was clipped by 4 bases and J by 4 bases; unmatched bases: 10. CDR3 loop: CASSGQSGTVYNEQFF. As DNA, the CDR3 is TGTGCCAGCAGTGGACAATCCGGGACAGTTTACAATGAGCAGTTCTTC.

The chain joins TRBV16 to TRBJ1-1; D not resolved. CDR3 length equals 14 residues. V shed 4 bases and J shed 1 base, with 10 bases lying between them. Per the germline V gene, CDR1 is KGHSY and CDR2 is FQNENV. CDR3 sequence: CASSRGPWNTEAFF. The CDR3 nucleotides are TGTGCCAGCAGCCGCGGACCGTGGAACACTGAAGCTTTCTTT. The whole variable domain, filled in from reference TRBV16 and TRBJ1-1, reads GEEVAQTPKHLVRGEGQKAKLYCAPIKGHSYVFWYQQVLKNEFKFLISFQNENVFDETGMPKERFSAKCLPNSPCSLEIQATKLEDSAVYFCASSRGPWNTEAFFGQGTRLTVV.

This clonotype was counted between two and nine times. The chain uses TRBV7-9 and TRBJ2-7, with D possibly being TRBD2 (6 bases). Trimming took 5 bases from V and 9 from J, leaving 20 bases between them. CDR3 length: 14 residues. CDR1 SEHNR and CDR2 FQNEAQ come from the germline V gene (reference sequence). CDR3 sequence reads: CASSQPGTRDGQYF. Here the CDR3 DNA reads TGTGCCAGCAGCCAACCGGGGACTCGAGACGGGCAGTACTTC.

V and J are TRBV2 and TRBJ2-2; TRBD1 matches at 10 bases. V dropped 2 bases and J dropped 4; count of bases not matched to a gene: 4. The CDR3 has 16 residues. The germline V gene encodes CDR1 SNHLY and CDR2 FYNNEI. The CDR3 DNA reads TGTGCCAGCAGTGAATGGGGGACAGGGGCCACCGGGGAGCTGTTTTTT. Encoded protein: CASSEWGTGATGELFF.

In its sample, this clonotype was seen once. This chain joins TRBV4-1 and TRBJ1-2; 7 nucleotides line up with TRBD1. After removal of 2 bases from V and 6 bases from J, the junction contained 6 bases not matched to a gene. CDR3 length: 14 amino acids. Germline V gene data show CDR1 as MGHRA and CDR2 as YSYEKL. The CDR3 loop reads CASSQPGGGNGYTF. DNA of the CDR3: TGCGCCAGCAGCCAACCAGGGGGAGGAAATGGCTACACCTTC.

The chain combines TRBV15 with TRBJ2-2, with unresolved D. The CDR3 consists of 14 residues. From germline, CDR1 is LNHNV and CDR2 YYDKDF (reference sequence). With 1 base removed from V and 6 bases from J, the gap between germline ends came to 9 bases. In nucleotides, the CDR3 is TGTGCCACCAGCAGAGGGACGGTAGCCGGGGAGCTGTTTTTT. Residues: CATSRGTVAGELFF.

Here the CDR3 DNA reads TGTGCCAGCAGTTCCAACGTGAAGAGGCTAGTGACCCCCCAAGAGACCCAGTACTTC. Translating gives CASSSNVKRLVTPQETQYF. V gene TRBV2 combines with J gene TRBJ2-5; no firm D call. Germline-derived CDR1 and CDR2 are SNHLY and FYNNEI. The CDR3 totals 19 residues. V was pared by 5 bases and J by 1 base, with 26 bases between. The full variable domain, with the rest looked up from reference TRBV2 and TRBJ2-5, is EPEVTQTPSHQVTQMGQEVILRCVPISNHLYFYWYRQILGQKVEFLVSFYNNEISEKSEIFDDQFSVERPDGSNFTLKIRSTKLEDSAMYFCASSSNVKRLVTPQETQYFGPGTRLLVL.

V is TRBV7-9 and J is TRBJ1-1, with D perhaps TRBD1 (5 bases). The germline V gene encodes CDR1 SEHNR and CDR2 FQNEAQ (reference sequence). The length of the CDR3 is 13 residues. V lost 5 bases to trimming and J lost 11 bases, with 18 bases between them. In DNA form, the CDR3 reads TGTGCCAGCAGCCCAGCAGGGACCCAATGGGCTTTCTTT. Its protein product is CASSPAGTQWAFF.

This clonotype was seen more than once but under ten times. The chain carries TRBV6-1 and TRBJ1-2, with D tentatively TRBD1 (6 bases). This CDR3 region has 14 residues. Germline CDR1 is MNHNS and CDR2 is SASEGT. V shed 7 bases and J shed 4 bases, with 16 bases lying between them. CDR3 loop: CASIPGQTVYGYTF. The CDR3 bases are TGTGCCAGCATCCCGGGACAAACAGTCTATGGCTACACCTTC.

CDR3 region: CSAESGHRENEQYF. CDR3 bases: TGCAGTGCTGAGTCGGGACACCGAGAGAACGAGCAGTACTTC. The V gene is TRBV20-1, the J gene TRBJ2-7, with a tentative D call TRBD1 (6 bases). Trimming shortened V by 5 bases and J by 5 bases, and 19 bases separated the two germline ends. The CDR3 sequence is 14 residues long. Germline V gene lookup returns CDR1 DFQATT and CDR2 SNEGSKA (reference sequence).

This rearrangement joins TRBV7-2 to TRBJ2-7; D is uncertain. Germline V CDR1 and CDR2: SGHTA, FQGNSA. V dropped 1 base and J dropped 6 bases, with 16 bases sitting between them. The CDR3 runs to 15 residues. In DNA form, the CDR3 reads TGTGCCAGCAGCTTAGTCGCCCAGACTTTTCGCGAGCAGTACTTC. Amino acids: CASSLVAQTFREQYF.

This clonotype was observed a handful of times. The chain combines TRBV12-3 or TRBV12-4 with TRBJ2-2; the match to TRBD1 covers 8 bases. V shed 5 bases, J shed 8 bases, and the junction held 4 bases outside the gene matches. The CDR3 has 13 amino acids. The CDR3 DNA is TGTGCCAGCAGTGGACAGGGTCAAGGGGAGCTGTTTTTT. It translates to CASSGQGQGELFF.

The CDR3 DNA sequence: TGCAGCGTACAGGGGAAGGTGACTGAAGCTTTCTTT. Translation gives CSVQGKVTEAFF. The chain employs TRBV29-1 and TRBJ1-1; 7 bases fit TRBD1. With 6 bases clipped from V and 5 bases from J, the junction kept 6 bases outside the gene matches. CDR3 size: 12 residues. Germline CDR1 and CDR2: SQVTM and ANQGSEA.

This clonotype was seen only a few times. The chain has TRBV29-1 and TRBJ2-3; 9 bases fit TRBD2. This CDR3 has 15 amino acids. CDR1 SQVTM and CDR2 ANQGSEA come from the germline V gene. The V and J ends lost 6 bases and 2 bases, in that order; junction bases with no gene match: 9. Here the CDR3 reads CSVPRVAGATDTQYF. CDR3 in DNA: TGCAGCGTGCCTAGGGTAGCGGGGGCCACAGATACGCAGTATTTT.

This clonotype was found many times. The CDR3 nucleotides read TGTGCCAGCAGTTTATCGTCCGGAAACACCGGGGAGCTGTTTTTT. Its protein is CASSLSSGNTGELFF. The J gene is TRBJ2-2, the V gene TRBV27; D is ambiguous. The CDR3 contains 15 residues. The V end lost 0 bases, the J end lost 2 bases, and 7 bases lay between the germline ends. The germline V gene has CDR1 MNHEY and CDR2 SMNVEV (reference sequence).

This clonotype appeared a few times. The chain couples TRBV6-1 to TRBJ2-2; 10 bases map to TRBD2. There are 14 residues in the CDR3. From germline, CDR1 is MNHNS and CDR2 SASEGT. V was pared by 10 bases and J by 1 base, with 3 bases of the junction left unmatched. This CDR3 is CATRTSGNTGELFF. Written as DNA, the CDR3 is TGTGCCACCCGGACTAGCGGGAACACCGGGGAGCTGTTTTTT.

The chain's CDR3 is CASSFGSDGVETQYF. Written as DNA, the CDR3 is TGTGCCAGCAGCTTCGGTAGCGATGGGGTGGAGACCCAGTACTTC. The chain links TRBV7-6 to TRBJ2-5; TRBD2 might be the D (5 bases). The CDR3 spans 15 residues. V lost 3 bases to trimming and J lost 5 bases, with 16 bases between them. The germline CDR1 and CDR2 sequences are SGHVS and FNYEAQ.

The rearrangement links TRBV14 to TRBJ2-7, with D hard to call. V shed 4 bases and J shed 6 bases, with 13 bases lying between them. There are 13 residues in the CDR3. Germline lookup yields CDR1 SGHDN and CDR2 FVKESK. CDR3 in amino acids: CASSLRFLAEQYF. The CDR3 DNA follows: TGTGCCAGCAGCCTAAGGTTCCTCGCCGAGCAGTACTTC.

The rearrangement joins TRBV4-1 to TRBJ2-7; 7 positions agree with TRBD1. The germline V gene has CDR1 MGHRA and CDR2 YSYEKL. Trimming removed 6 bases from V and 2 bases from J; junction bases left unmatched: 7. The CDR3 has 14 residues. The CDR3: CASSPTTGPYEQYF. CDR3 nucleotides: TGCGCCAGCAGTCCAACGACAGGGCCCTACGAGCAGTACTTC.